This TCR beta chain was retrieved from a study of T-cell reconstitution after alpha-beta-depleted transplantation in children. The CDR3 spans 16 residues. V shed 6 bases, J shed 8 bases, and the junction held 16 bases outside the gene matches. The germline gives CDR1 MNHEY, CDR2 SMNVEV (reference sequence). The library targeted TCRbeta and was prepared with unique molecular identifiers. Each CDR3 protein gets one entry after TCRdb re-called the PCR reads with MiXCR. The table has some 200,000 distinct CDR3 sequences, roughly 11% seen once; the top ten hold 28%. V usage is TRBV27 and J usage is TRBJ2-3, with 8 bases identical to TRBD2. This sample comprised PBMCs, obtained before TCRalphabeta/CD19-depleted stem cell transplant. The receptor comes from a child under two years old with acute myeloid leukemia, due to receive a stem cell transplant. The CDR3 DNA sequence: TGTGCCAGCAGCCAAACCGAGCGGGAGATGAGGAGTACGCAGTATTTT. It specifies CASSQTEREMRSTQYF.